This T cell receptor (beta chain) was captured by sequencing in a study of blood T cell repertoires in COVID-19 (dated by TCRdb to the early 2020s). With respect to the entire study: Samples covering the acute and convalescent phases of COVID-19 were provided by collaborators in the United States, Italy and Spain. The dataset comprised deeply sampled blood TCRbeta repertoires from subjects exposed to, actively infected with, or recovered from COVID-19. The prospective study material was composed of cDNA or gDNA derived from T cells, B-cell-depleted T cells, or PBMCs. A freely available public database, intended as a resource for researchers studying the immune response to SARS-CoV-2, is where the repertoires were released. Nearly every sample came with metadata listing a de-identified subject ID, COVID-19 status, age in years and sex. Samples were obtained from the ongoing ImmuneRACE study (first 160 participants) and from about 1,300 subjects provided by 6 global collaborators. HLA class I and class II types, where available, came from metadata supplied by the sample provider rather than from assay-based typing.

Study-wide findings and limitations: The amount of clinical and demographic metadata varied by source and participant and was provided uncurated.

In Seattle, one collaborating source enrolled patients while the infection was active and tracked those patients longitudinally over the course of disease. Each collaborating institution followed its own protocols to collect whole blood in K2EDTA tubes. For TCRbeta analysis, collaborator samples were shipped as frozen whole blood, as isolated PBMCs, or as DNA extracted from either sample type. A remark on this clone: Its antigen specificity is not known. There are no base qualities to consult, and no much larger clone falls within one base.

TCRbeta CDR3 regions were amplified from genomic DNA by means of the immunoSEQ Assay, a bias-controlled multiplex PCR. The authors processed their data as follows. The number of nucleated cells in each sample was estimated by amplification of reference gene primers within the assay. To quantify the absolute abundance of each unique TCRbeta CDR3 rearrangement, sequence reads were collapsed and filtered. For each sample, productive Simpson clonality was calculated as the square root of Simpson's diversity index over productive rearrangements. Imported from immuneACCESS, the table was reduced by TCRdb to in-frame sequences with V and J called. These copies leave out some clones; in studies compared against another copy, an unresolved V gene accounts for under half, and the cause of the remainder is not known. The V and J calls and clone size are taken from that table; D and trimming were inferred from the DNA. Here the sample has under 350,000 clones; nearly 90% occur a single time. The ten top clones hold less than 2% of the sample.

The sample was peripheral blood. The sequence derives from a woman aged 25 to 39 with COVID-19, enrolled during active disease.

The nucleotides read TGCGCCAGCAGCTTGAACACCGGGACAGGTCTTGCCTACGAGCAGTACTTC. Its product reads: CASSLNTGTGLAYEQYF. The chain is encoded by TRBV5-1 joined to TRBJ2-7, and 8 junction bases match TRBD1. V has 1 base trimmed and J has 2 bases trimmed; junction bases matching no gene number 11. Based on the germline V gene, the CDR1 and CDR2 sequences are SGHRS and YFSETQ. Taken from cysteine to phenylalanine, the CDR3 has 17 residues. Only the CDR3 DNA is retained, 51 bases long and in frame from the first base. When the CDR3 is completed using the reference TRBV5-1 and TRBJ2-7 genes on either side, the full variable domain is KAGVTQTPRYLIKTRGQQVTLSCSPISGHRSVSWYQQTPGQGLQFLFEYFSETQRNKGNFPGRFSGRQFSNSRSEMNVSTLELGDSALYLCASSLNTGTGLAYEQYFGPGTRLTVT.